This T cell receptor (beta chain) stems from a study of T cell responses to AZD1222 COVID-19 vaccine. As for the study in general: Second doses that came at about 4 or about 12 weeks were put together.

Findings and limits, study-wide: At 160-218 and 743-854, vaccine-associated CD4 TCRs were dominant, and they spanned spike. Clonal diversity was possibly underestimated, and the donors were mostly white British, with more females. Repertoires were collected only later (after the peak T cell response had occurred).

The table came from immunoSEQ multiplex PCR; TCRdb's copy has only in-frame clones and leaves some out. The table includes roughly 150,000 clones, 85% to 90% detected once. Turning to this clone: Its antigen remains unknown.

This CDR3 has 14 amino acids. The V gene's germline CDR1 is SEHNR and CDR2 FQNEAQ (reference sequence). V was cut by 1 base and J by 5 bases, with 12 bases left in between. This chain joins TRBV7-9 and TRBJ2-7; D is possibly TRBD1 (6 bases). The sequence was collected from an adult in good health. The input for sequencing was peripheral blood, taken on day 0 of AZD1222 vaccination. DNA of the CDR3: TGTGCCAGCAGCTTAGAGCTCAGGGGCCACGAGCAGTACTTC. This gives the protein CASSLELRGHEQYF.